These T cell receptor beta chains were read from a single sample in a study of T cell responses to AZD1222 COVID-19 vaccine. Using immunoSEQ multiplex PCR, the repertoire was profiled, and TCRdb retains in-frame clones only, with some absent. The sample lists about 140,000 clones; around 92% were seen once. Sequenced here: peripheral blood, sampled 28 days after the second AZD1222 dose. Every receptor here comes from an adult who received the AZD1222 COVID-19 vaccine. CDR3s include the opening cysteine and the closing phenylalanine or tryptophan. A D gene is named only where the DNA matches it firmly. Clone size, where shown, is once, few, many, or a class for clones that have expanded.

few NA TRBJ2-7 TRBV4-1 TGCGCCAGCAGCCAAGGGACCGGGACCCCGAGCTCCTACGAGCAGTACTTC CASSQGTGTPSSYEQYF
NA NA TRBJ1-2 TRBV7-2 TGTGCCAGCAGCCCCTGGGGGGGGCAGAACTATGGCTACACCTTC CASSPWGGQNYGYTF
once NA TRBJ1-1 TRBV3-1/TRBV3-2 TGTGCCAGCAGCCTCGACAGCGCTGGTGGGCCTGAAGCTTTCTTT CASSLDSAGGPEAFF
NA TRBD2 TRBJ2-5 TRBV18 TGTGCCAGCTCACTAACTAGCGGGAGCGGTGAGACCCAGTACTTC CASSLTSGSGETQYF
once TRBD1 TRBJ1-1 TRBV9 TGTGCCAGCAGCGTAGGGACAGGGGGCTTTACTGAAGCTTTCTTT CASSVGTGGFTEAFF
NA NA TRBJ2-4 TRBV2 TGTGCCAGCGGACTAGCCAAAAACATTCAGTACTTC CASGLAKNIQYF
NA TRBD1 TRBJ1-5 TRBV7-3 TGTGCCAGCAGCTTAATCCCCAGGGGGCTGGGACAGCCCCAGCATTTT CASSLIPRGLGQPQHF
NA NA TRBJ2-2 TRBV6-4 TGTGCCAGCAGTGACTCCGGGACTTTCGGGGAGCTGTTTTTT CASSDSGTFGELFF
NA TRBD2 TRBJ2-2 TRBV15 TGTGCCACCAGCAGAGGACTAGCGGGCACCGGGGAGCTGTTTTTT CATSRGLAGTGELFF
once NA TRBJ2-7 TRBV7-9 TGTGCCAGCAGCGCTACGGGCAGCTGGGGCGAGCAGTACTTC CASSATGSWGEQYF
once NA TRBJ1-1 TRBV7-2 TGTGCCAGCAGCCCTAATGGCGCAAGCACTGAAGCTTTCTTT CASSPNGASTEAFF
NA NA TRBJ2-5 TRBV5-1 TGCGCCAGCAGCTTGACAGTGGGCACGGAGACCCAGTACTTC CASSLTVGTETQYF
NA NA TRBJ2-7 TRBV5-6 TGTGCCAGCAGCGGCGCCAGCGGTGCCTACGAGCAGTACTTC CASSGASGAYEQYF
NA NA TRBJ1-1 TRBV30 TGTGCCTGGGCGGTGACAAAGAACACTGAAGCTTTCTTT CAWAVTKNTEAFF
NA TRBD2 TRBJ2-1 TRBV28 TGTGCCAGCAGTTTAGGCGGGACTAACTACAATGAGCAGTTCTTC CASSLGGTNYNEQFF
NA TRBD1 TRBJ2-5 TRBV9 TGTGCCAGCAGCGGAGGGGACAGACAAGAGACCCAGTACTTC CASSGGDRQETQYF
NA TRBD2 TRBJ2-7 TRBV3-1/TRBV3-2 TGTGCCAGCAGCCAAGATAGCAGCGGGAGGGCTTGGGAGCAGTACTTC CASSQDSSGRAWEQYF
NA TRBD1 TRBJ1-5 TRBV18 TGTGCCAGCTCATCGGGACAGGGTGTAGGACAGCCCCAGCATTTT CASSSGQGVGQPQHF
NA NA TRBJ2-3 TRBV7-3 TGTGCCAGCAGCTTAATGAATGTCGGGACAGATACGCAGTATTTT CASSLMNVGTDTQYF
NA NA TRBJ1-6 TRBV28 TGTGCCAGCAGTTTAATGGGGGGGCGGTCACCCCTCCACTTT CASSLMGGRSPLHF
NA NA TRBJ1-4 TRBV7-9 TGTGCCAGCAGCTCCAGGCCCCAGAGCACTAATGAAAAACTGTTTTTT CASSSRPQSTNEKLFF
NA TRBD1 TRBJ2-7 TRBV27 TGTGCCAGCAGTCCCGGGACAGGAAGCTCCTACGAGCAGTACTTC CASSPGTGSSYEQYF
once TRBD2 TRBJ2-3 TRBV7-2 TGTGCCAGCAGCTCGCCCTTAGCGGGAGGGCCTCATACGCAGTATTTT CASSSPLAGGPHTQYF